Described below is a single T cell receptor beta chain sequence and its context. These data originate in a study of blood T cell repertoires in COVID-19. Study-level background: Samples representing acute and convalescent COVID-19 were sourced from the United States, Italy and Spain.

Here immunoSEQ multiplex PCR was the method, and the copy in TCRdb shows in-frame clones only, minus some. This sample has about 130,000 clones, with approximately 80% found just once. Material: peripheral blood. The sequence came from a woman in her forties or fifties with acute or convalescent COVID-19.

The CDR3 DNA sequence: TGTGCCAGCAGCAAAGATTCCCCACTACGATCCTACGAGCAGTACTTC. Amino acid sequence: CASSKDSPLRSYEQYF. The V and J genes are TRBV7-6 and TRBJ2-7; D is uncertain. V was shortened by 5 bases and J by 1 base, with 18 bases between the two germline ends. CDR1 SGHVS and CDR2 FNYEAQ come from the germline V gene. This CDR3 has 16 amino acids.